These 5 T cell receptor beta chains were all obtained from the same sample, sequenced in a study of chemoradiotherapy in HPV16-positive cancers. Sequencing used immunoSEQ multiplex PCR; TCRdb keeps in-frame clones, though not all of them. The repertoire holds about 14,000 clones, with roughly nine tenths as singletons. Sequences were derived from tumor tissue, sampled from a patient who underwent chemoradiotherapy. Receptor source: a human donor with HPV-associated anogenital cancer.

This chain joins TRBV9 and TRBJ2-7; D possibly corresponds to TRBD2 (6 bases). The CDR3 consists of 14 residues. Germline CDR1 reads SGDLS; CDR2 reads YYNGEE. V was pared by 0 bases and J by 2 bases, with 9 bases between. The CDR3 region has the DNA TGTGCCAGCAGCGTAGGGACTAACCCCTACGAGCAGTACTTC. Translation gives CASSVGTNPYEQYF.

This chain links TRBV19 with TRBJ2-2, with 10 nucleotides matching TRBD2. The germline V gene has CDR1 LNHDA and CDR2 SQIVND (reference sequence). The CDR3 totals 16 residues. V trimming: 4 bases; J trimming: 0 bases; junction bases outside the gene matches: 2. As DNA, the CDR3 is TGTGCCAGTAGTACTGGACTAGCGGCGAACACCGGGGAGCTGTTTTTT. Amino acid sequence: CASSTGLAANTGELFF.

The genes are TRBV7-2 and TRBJ2-1; the D is unclear. The CDR3 length is 12 residues. Per the germline V gene, CDR1 is SGHTA and CDR2 is FQGNSA. Trimming left V 1 base short and J 11 bases short, with 9 bases between. CDR3 sequence: CASSLVWPKQFF. The DNA for the CDR3 is TGTGCCAGCAGCTTAGTCTGGCCTAAGCAGTTCTTC.

V is TRBV4-1 and J is TRBJ2-5; D is perhaps TRBD1 (6 bases). This CDR3 is built from 16 residues. The germline V gene encodes CDR1 MGHRA and CDR2 YSYEKL. V lost 1 base, J lost 6 bases, and 18 bases lay in between. The CDR3 reads CASSQVLRAGVKTQYF. The CDR3 nucleotides read TGCGCCAGCAGCCAAGTGTTGAGGGCAGGGGTAAAGACCCAGTACTTC.

This chain links TRBV30 with TRBJ2-1, with D possibly TRBD2 on 6 matching bases. Between the trimmed V and J ends, which lost 3 bases and 7 bases, there was a span of 10 bases. The V gene's germline CDR1 is GTSNPN and CDR2 SVGIG (reference sequence). The CDR3 is 12 residues long. CDR3 sequence: CAWSRRGNEQFF. In DNA form, the CDR3 reads TGTGCCTGGAGCCGTCGGGGGAATGAGCAGTTCTTC.